This T cell receptor (beta chain) was profiled in a study of T cell responses to AZD1222 COVID-19 vaccine. In the study overall: Pooling of second doses given at about 4 or about 12 weeks was done. Findings and caveats of the study: Donor demographics were predominantly white British with a female majority; clonal diversity may be underestimated. Spike-spanning, vaccine-associated CD4 TCRs were dominant at 160-218 and 743-854. Sampling that yielded the repertoires occurred only after the peak T cell response.

The repertoire was sequenced with immunoSEQ multiplex PCR; TCRdb's copy has only in-frame clones and lacks some. The sample has nearly 110,000 clones; roughly 90% are singletons. On this clone: Its target is not known.

With 1 base clipped from V and 0 bases from J, the junction kept 4 bases outside the gene matches. This CDR3 region has 16 residues. Germline V gene lookup returns CDR1 GTSNPN and CDR2 SVGIG (reference sequence). The TCR was taken from an adult in good health. The input for sequencing was peripheral blood, taken on day 0 of AZD1222 vaccination. V is TRBV30 and J is TRBJ1-3, with TRBD1 identical over 9 bases. CDR3 sequence reads: CAWSAGTGNSGNTIYF. The CDR3 DNA sequence: TGTGCCTGGAGTGCTGGGACAGGGAACTCTGGAAACACCATATATTTT.